What follows are 14 T cell receptor beta chains derived from one specimen sequenced in a study of human T cells and chemical hapten exposure. TCRdb ran MiXCR on the RACE reads and lists one entry per CDR3 protein. The sample lists 65,000 to 70,000 distinct CDR3 sequences, approximately 9.9% seen once, with 5% to 5.5% in the top ten. Time point here: pre-sensitization, week 0. Regarding treatment: therapeutic diphenylcyclopropenone sensitization with weekly scalp DPC. The source material was whole blood, sampled in connection with sensitization to the hapten diphenylcyclopropenone (DPC). The source is a woman between 45 and 65 years old with alopecia areata. Some clones in this sample may be carry-over from other donors' samples.

The chain has TRBV2 and TRBJ2-1; D remains unclear. Trimming pared 10 bases from V and 5 bases from J, leaving 3 bases between. The CDR3 totals 9 residues. CDR1 and CDR2 from the germline V gene are SNHLY and FYNNEI. The CDR3 DNA is TGTGCCACCCACAATGAGCAGTTCTTC. It is translated as CATHNEQFF.

This chain joins TRBV6-5 and TRBJ2-5; D gene ambiguous. The CDR3 consists of 14 residues. The V gene's germline CDR1 is MNHEY and CDR2 SVGAGI. The V end lost 0 bases, the J end lost 5 bases, and 10 bases lay between the germline ends. CDR3 coding DNA: TGTGCCAGCAGTTACTCGAGTGCATCGGAGACCCAGTACTTC. Encoded protein: CASSYSSASETQYF.

This clonotype has more than one count but fewer than ten. This sequence joins TRBV6-6 and TRBJ1-1, with 7 bases that match TRBD1. This CDR3 comprises 13 residues. Germline V CDR1 and CDR2: MNHNY, SVGAGI (reference sequence). V shed 6 bases, J shed 4 bases, and the junction held 5 bases outside the gene matches. Here the CDR3 reads CASRLDRRTEAFF. CDR3 nucleotides: TGTGCCAGCAGACTGGACAGGCGCACTGAAGCTTTCTTT.

This clonotype appeared many times. V and J are TRBV12-3 or TRBV12-4 and TRBJ2-1; tentatively, D is TRBD1 or TRBD2 (6 bases each). V was pared by 1 base and J by 2 bases, with 21 bases between. This CDR3 has 19 amino acids. The CDR3 reads CASSLGVYRGLLPYNEQFF. In DNA form, the CDR3 reads TGTGCCAGCAGTTTAGGGGTATATCGGGGGCTACTTCCCTACAATGAGCAGTTCTTC.

The rearrangement uses TRBV20-1 and TRBJ2-7; 7 bases are shared with TRBD2. V lost 0 bases to trimming and J lost 2 bases; unmatched junction nucleotides: 7. The germline CDR1 and CDR2 sequences are DFQATT and SNEGSKA (reference sequence). The CDR3 totals 15 residues. Here the CDR3 DNA reads TGCAGTGCTAGAGATCGGGCTAGCGGAACCTACGAGCAGTACTTC. Translation: CSARDRASGTYEQYF.

This clonotype was detected ten times or more. The chain has TRBV15 and TRBJ2-3; 8 bases are shared with TRBD1. Germline V gene lookup returns CDR1 LNHNV and CDR2 YYDKDF (reference sequence). The CDR3 has 14 amino acids. Unmatched junction bases numbered 4, after V lost 4 bases and J lost 4 bases. The CDR3 bases are TGTGCCACCAGCATAGGACAGGGACCAGATACGCAGTATTTT. This gives the protein CATSIGQGPDTQYF.

This clonotype was picked up a small number of times. The J gene is TRBJ2-3, the V gene TRBV30; 7 bases fit TRBD1. The germline V gene encodes CDR1 GTSNPN and CDR2 SVGIG (reference sequence). After removal of 4 bases from V and 2 bases from J, the junction contained 9 bases not matched to a gene. CDR3 length: 15 residues. The CDR3 loop reads CAWNLGTAVTDTQYF. Here the CDR3 DNA reads TGTGCCTGGAACCTAGGGACAGCAGTCACAGATACGCAGTATTTT.

The chain recombines TRBV28 with TRBJ2-7; maybe TRBD1 (6 bases). The CDR3 loop spans 14 amino acids. V lost 5 bases, J lost 2 bases, and 13 bases lay in between. Germline CDR1 and CDR2: MDHEN and SYDVKM. The CDR3 coding sequence is TGTGCCAGCAGTCGCCAGGGGTTCCCCTACGAGCAGTACTTC. It codes for CASSRQGFPYEQYF.

The gene calls are TRBV3-1 and TRBJ1-6, with D unresolved. The CDR3 runs 13 residues. Between the trimmed V and J ends, which lost 4 bases and 9 bases, there was a span of 10 bases. In germline, CDR1 is LGHDT, CDR2 YNNKEL (reference sequence). CDR3 bases: TGTGCCAGCAGCCTCCGGGAGGGTTCACCCCTCCACTTT. Translation: CASSLREGSPLHF.

The chain links TRBV6-1 to TRBJ2-1, with 9 positions matching TRBD2. The ends lost 8 bases at V and 8 bases at J; junction bases unmatched: 10. CDR3 length: 14 amino acids. Germline assignment: CDR1 MNHNS and CDR2 SASEGT. CDR3 nucleotide sequence: TGTGCCAGCGGTAAGGGACTAGCTGGGGATGAGCAGTTCTTC. Amino acids: CASGKGLAGDEQFF.

This clonotype was seen once. The gene calls are TRBV28 and TRBJ1-1; no clear D gene. The CDR3 length is 15 residues. V shed 10 bases and J shed 0 bases, with 18 bases lying between them. Looked up from germline, CDR1 is MDHEN and CDR2 is SYDVKM. CDR3 in DNA: TGTGCCACACTGCCCTCGGACCGCATGAACACTGAAGCTTTCTTT. Residues: CATLPSDRMNTEAFF.

The chain has TRBV28 and TRBJ2-5; tentative D call: TRBD2 (5 bases). This CDR3 comprises 14 residues. V lost 1 base, J lost 8 bases, and 14 bases lay in between. CDR1 is MDHEN, CDR2 SYDVKM, per germline. The DNA for the CDR3 is TGTGCCAGCAGTTTATTGCGGAGGCAGAGAACCCAGTACTTC. Amino acid sequence: CASSLLRRQRTQYF.

The chain recombines TRBV28 with TRBJ2-3; 7 bases align to TRBD1. Germline lookup yields CDR1 MDHEN and CDR2 SYDVKM. Trimming cost V 8 bases and J 2 bases; bases outside gene matches: 4. CDR3 length equals 13 residues. CDR3 residues: CASSGQNTDTQYF. DNA for the CDR3: TGTGCCAGCTCGGGACAGAACACAGATACGCAGTATTTT. The entire variable domain, with the rest obtained from reference TRBV28 and TRBJ2-3, is as follows: DVKVTQSSRYLVKRTGEKVFLECVQDMDHENMFWYRQDPGLGLRLIYFSYDVKMKEKGDIPEGYSVSREKKERFSLILESASTNQTSMYLCASSGQNTDTQYFGPGTRLTVL.

The CDR3: CASSGQGRSGTEAFF. The CDR3, as DNA: TGTGCCAGCAGTGGACAGGGCCGGTCAGGGACTGAAGCTTTCTTT. The chain carries TRBV12-3 or TRBV12-4 and TRBJ1-1, with 8 bases aligning to TRBD1. J lost 5 bases, V lost 5 bases, and 10 bases had no gene match. The CDR3 loop spans 15 amino acids.